This is a list of T cell receptor beta chains from one sample in a study of vaccination effects on CD4 cells after COVID-19. Using immunoSEQ multiplex PCR, the repertoire was profiled, and TCRdb retains in-frame clones only, with some absent. The sample lists about 74,000 clones, around 77% occurring once. These receptors are not linked to any known antigen. The source was CD4+ T cells from PBMCs cultured without peptide, collected before COVID-19 vaccination. Receptors originate from a human donor who received a COVID-19 vaccine. Both conserved end residues are part of each CDR3. A D gene is named only where the DNA matches it firmly. A clone size is listed for some rows: how often the clone was seen (once, few, many), or a class if it is expanded.

D | J | V | size | DNA | CDR3
. | TRBJ1-5 | TRBV9 | . | TGTGCCAGCAGAGTGGAGGGAGGTCGGAATCAGCCCCAGCATTTT | CASRVEGGRNQPQHF
. | TRBJ1-3 | TRBV30 | . | TGTGCCTGGAGTAAGGAAGGTGTCTCTGGAAACACCATATATTTT | CAWSKEGVSGNTIYF
TRBD2 | TRBJ2-1 | TRBV6-5 | . | TGTGCCAGCAGTTACTCGTCGTCCGGCGGGGGGGAGTTCTTC | CASSYSSSGGGEFF
TRBD1 | TRBJ1-2 | TRBV6-2/TRBV6-3 | . | TGTGCCAGCAGTACCCTGGGACAGGGGGTTGCTAACTATGGCTACACCTTC | CASSTLGQGVANYGYTF
. | TRBJ1-5 | TRBV30 | . | TGTGCCTGGAGTACAGGGAGGGATCAGCCCCAGCATTTT | CAWSTGRDQPQHF
TRBD1 | TRBJ1-3 | TRBV5-1 | . | TGCGCCAGCAGCTTGGACTCGGCAGGGGGAGGAAACACCATATATTTT | CASSLDSAGGGNTIYF
. | TRBJ1-3 | TRBV19 | . | TGTGCCAGTAGTATCGTCGCAGGGGCTGGAAACACCATATATTTT | CASSIVAGAGNTIYF
. | TRBJ1-3 | TRBV5-5 | . | TGTGCCAGCAGCTTGGATCTCCCCTCTGGAAACACCATATATTTT | CASSLDLPSGNTIYF
TRBD1 | TRBJ1-1 | TRBV28 | . | TGTGCCAGCAGAACGCCCGGGGACAGAAAAACTGAAGCTTTCTTT | CASRTPGDRKTEAFF
. | TRBJ2-1 | TRBV6-5 | . | TGTGCCAGCAGTTACTCTCGAGGGGCGGTTGTGGAGCAGTTCTTC | CASSYSRGAVVEQFF
. | TRBJ2-1 | TRBV29-1 | . | TGCAGCGGGCGGGACTACAATGAGCAGTTCTTC | CSGRDYNEQFF
. | TRBJ2-5 | TRBV11-2 | . | TGTGCCAGCAGCTTAGGGCGTGGGGAGACCCAGTACTTC | CASSLGRGETQYF
. | TRBJ1-3 | TRBV2 | . | TGTGCCAGCAGTGAATACGTGGCAGGATCTGGAAACACCATATATTTT | CASSEYVAGSGNTIYF
. | TRBJ1-6 | TRBV25-1 | . | TGTGCCAGCAGCAGACTTCATAATTCACCCCTCCACTTT | CASSRLHNSPLHF
. | TRBJ1-6 | TRBV5-1 | . | TGCGCCAGCAGCTCAACCTCCGGGACTAATAATTCACCCCTCCACTTT | CASSSTSGTNNSPLHF
. | TRBJ1-6 | TRBV10-1 | few | TGCGCCAGCAGTGATGAAGGGGCTAATTCACCCCTCCACTTT | CASSDEGANSPLHF
. | TRBJ2-2 | TRBV4-1 | . | TGCGCCAGCAGCCAAGTCAGCGCGAACACCGGGGAGCTGTTTTTT | CASSQVSANTGELFF
. | TRBJ1-2 | TRBV5-1 | . | TGCGCCAGCAGCTTTGACCCGGGCGGGGATGGGGGCTACACCTTC | CASSFDPGGDGGYTF
TRBD1 | TRBJ1-2 | TRBV9 | . | TGTGCCAGCAGCGTAGCGGCAGGGGGAAGCTATGGCTACACCTTC | CASSVAAGGSYGYTF
TRBD2 | TRBJ2-1 | TRBV5-1 | . | TGCGCCAGCAGCTTGGATCCCGCTAGCGGGGGGGCCTACAATGAGCAGTTCTTC | CASSLDPASGGAYNEQFF
TRBD1 | TRBJ1-5 | TRBV7-3 | few | TGTGCCAGCAGCGAACAGGGGCTGCAAGGTCAGCCCCAGCATTTT | CASSEQGLQGQPQHF
. | TRBJ1-4 | TRBV2 | . | TGTGCCAGCAACCCGAGAAAGGGTGAAAAACTGTTTTTT | CASNPRKGEKLFF
. | TRBJ1-3 | TRBV3-1/TRBV3-2 | . | TGTGCCAGCAGCCAACCAGGGAGTTCTGGAAACACCATATATTTT | CASSQPGSSGNTIYF
TRBD2 | TRBJ2-1 | TRBV29-1 | . | TGCAGCGTTGAGGGACTAGTCAATGAGCAGTTCTTC | CSVEGLVNEQFF
. | TRBJ2-5 | TRBV2 | few | TGTGCCAGCAGTGAACCCCAGGGAGGAGGGGAGACCCAGTACTTC | CASSEPQGGGETQYF
TRBD1 | TRBJ1-1 | TRBV9 | . | TGTGCCAGCAGCCCGCGACAGGGAGGGAGCACTGAAGCTTTCTTT | CASSPRQGGSTEAFF
. | TRBJ1-1 | TRBV7-2 | . | TGTGCCAGCAGCTTAGCAGCAACCTGGGGGAACACTGAAGCTTTCTTT | CASSLAATWGNTEAFF
TRBD1 | TRBJ1-2 | TRBV5-6 | . | TGTGCCAGCAGCTTGGTAGGAGGGGGCTACAAGGACTATGGCTACACCTTC | CASSLVGGGYKDYGYTF
TRBD1 | TRBJ2-2 | TRBV9 | once | TGTGCCAGCAGCGTAGGTGGGACAGGGAACACCGGGGAGCTGTTTTTT | CASSVGGTGNTGELFF
. | TRBJ2-5 | TRBV5-1 | . | TGCGCCAGCAGCTTGGCGGGGGCCGGGGGCGAGACCCAGTACTTC | CASSLAGAGGETQYF
. | TRBJ2-2 | TRBV2 | . | TGTGCCAGCGCTAGGGTGGCGACGAACACCGGGGAGCTGTTTTTT | CASARVATNTGELFF
. | TRBJ2-1 | TRBV12-3/TRBV12-4 | . | TGTGCCAGCAGACAAACAGGGAACAATGAGCAGTTCTTC | CASRQTGNNEQFF
. | TRBJ2-3 | TRBV6-1 | . | TGTGCCAGCAGTGAAGCGCTTCGCGCAGATACGCAGTATTTT | CASSEALRADTQYF
TRBD1 | TRBJ1-1 | TRBV19 | . | TGTGCCAGTAGTATAGAAAGGGACAGATCGAACACTGAAGCTTTCTTT | CASSIERDRSNTEAFF
. | TRBJ1-5 | TRBV19 | . | TGTGCCAGTAGTCGAAGCGGGGATCAGCCCCAGCATTTT | CASSRSGDQPQHF